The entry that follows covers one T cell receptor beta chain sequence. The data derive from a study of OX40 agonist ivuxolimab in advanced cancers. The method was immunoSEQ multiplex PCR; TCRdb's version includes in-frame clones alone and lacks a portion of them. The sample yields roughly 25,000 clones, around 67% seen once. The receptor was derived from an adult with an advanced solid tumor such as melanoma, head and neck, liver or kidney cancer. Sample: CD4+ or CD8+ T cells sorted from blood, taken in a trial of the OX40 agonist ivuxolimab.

CDR3 nucleotide sequence: TGTGCCAGCAGTTATCTGCGAGACCAGTACTTC. Translated, it gives CASSYLRDQYF. This sequence joins TRBV6-5 and TRBJ2-5, with D hard to call. Germline V gives CDR1 MNHEY, CDR2 SVGAGI. The CDR3 consists of 11 residues. V gave up 3 bases and J gave up 10 bases, with 9 bases separating them.